The present TCR beta chain was sequenced within a study of Tregs in tolerant kidney transplant recipients. Study-level points and caveats: The small number of patients limits these findings pending further validation.

Using immunoSEQ multiplex PCR, the repertoire was profiled, and TCRdb retains in-frame clones only, with some absent. Its clone listing holds 50,000 or so clones. The CDR3 sequence is 15 residues long. CDR1 and CDR2 from the germline V gene are SGHAT and FQNNGV. The V segment lost 5 bases and the J segment 6 bases; nucleotides outside the gene matches: 5. In regard to this clone: Its antigen is unknown. The observed sequence ends 3 residues before the CDR3 terminus, with the missing tail filled in from the germline J gene.

Unstimulated Tregs (CD4+CD25+CD127-) and CD4+CD25- non-Tregs were sorted from PBMCs. The starting material was CD4+ T cells from blood, obtained before the transplant. The chain is built from TRBV11-2 and TRBJ2-3, with TRBD2 matching 13 bases. This TCR derives from a human donor who received a combined kidney and bone marrow transplant. The CDR3: CASSPWTSGSDTQYF. Incomplete CDR3 DNA: TGTGCCAGCAGCCCTTGGACTAGCGGGAGCGATACG. The whole variable domain, remainder taken from reference TRBV11-2 and TRBJ2-3, is EAGVAQSPRYKIIEKRQSVAFWCNPISGHATLYWYQQILGQGPKLLIQFQNNGVVDDSQLPKDRFSAERLKGVDSTLKIQPAKLEDSAVYLCASSPWTSGSDTQYFGPGTRLTVL.